This TCR beta chain was obtained from a study of CD4 and CD8 cells across lung adenocarcinoma regions. Germline lookup yields CDR1 MNHEY and CDR2 SMNVEV (reference sequence). The CDR3 extends over 15 amino acids. Regarding this clonotype: The junction does not match germline at one end; this may be a read error.

From the PCR reads, TCRdb called clonotypes with MiXCR, one entry per CDR3 protein. The table shows over 20,000 distinct CDR3 sequences, with about 50% occurring only once. Localized lung adenocarcinoma, a non-small cell lung cancer, affected the donors. This TCR derives from a female donor with lung adenocarcinoma. The CD4 and CD8 labels of this study may be unreliable. Sequenced input: CD8+ T cells from the center of a lung tumor. J is TRBJ2-5 and V is TRBV27; perhaps TRBD2 as D (6 bases). The CDR3 coding sequence is TGTGCCAGCAGGCAGCGGGTAGGACTCACAGAGACGCAGTACTTC. Amino acids: CASRQRVGLTETQYF.